These T cell receptor beta chains were read from a single sample in a study of TIL therapy for anti-PD-1-resistant metastatic lung cancer. Here immunoSEQ multiplex PCR was the method, and the copy in TCRdb shows in-frame clones only, minus some. The sample carries around 100,000 clones, 50% to 70% recorded once. The sequenced sample was tumor tissue, obtained at baseline. These receptors all come from a person between 30 and 80 years old with non-small cell lung cancer. CDR3s include the opening cysteine and the closing phenylalanine or tryptophan. Each record gives: V gene, J gene, clone size, D gene, CDR3 protein, CDR3 DNA. The D gene is left open where the match is weak. Rows give clone size only sometimes, using once, few, many, or a class for an expanded clone.

v_gene: TRBV28; j_gene: TRBJ2-3; abundance: NA; d_gene: NA; CDR3aa: CASSQLTQYF; CDR3nt: TGTGCCAGCAGTCAGCTTACGCAGTATTTT
v_gene: TRBV7-2; j_gene: TRBJ2-3; abundance: NA; d_gene: NA; CDR3aa: CASSFPRWTSDTQYF; CDR3nt: TGTGCCAGCAGCTTCCCCCGATGGACTTCAGATACGCAGTATTTT
v_gene: TRBV2; j_gene: TRBJ1-2; abundance: NA; d_gene: NA; CDR3aa: CASSEGDGYTF; CDR3nt: TGTGCCAGCAGTGAAGGGGATGGCTACACCTTC
v_gene: TRBV20-1; j_gene: TRBJ2-5; abundance: NA; d_gene: TRBD1; CDR3aa: CSASGAKGASQETQYF; CDR3nt: TGCAGTGCTAGTGGGGCCAAGGGGGCGTCTCAAGAGACCCAGTACTTC
v_gene: TRBV5-1; j_gene: TRBJ2-7; abundance: NA; d_gene: TRBD1; CDR3aa: CASSVTGFGYEQYF; CDR3nt: TGCGCCAGCAGCGTGACAGGGTTTGGCTACGAGCAGTACTTC
v_gene: TRBV28; j_gene: TRBJ2-7; abundance: NA; d_gene: NA; CDR3aa: CASGQAPVEQYF; CDR3nt: TGTGCCAGCGGGCAGGCACCGGTCGAGCAGTACTTC
v_gene: TRBV25-1; j_gene: TRBJ2-1; abundance: NA; d_gene: NA; CDR3aa: CASSLDLSSYNEQFF; CDR3nt: TGTGCCAGCAGCCTTGACCTCAGCTCCTACAATGAGCAGTTCTTC
v_gene: TRBV19; j_gene: TRBJ2-7; abundance: NA; d_gene: TRBD1; CDR3aa: CASSTGTGIYEQYF; CDR3nt: TGTGCCAGTAGTACCGGGACAGGGATATACGAGCAGTACTTC
v_gene: TRBV6-5; j_gene: TRBJ2-3; abundance: NA; d_gene: TRBD2; CDR3aa: CASSSRTRYTDTQYF; CDR3nt: TGTGCCAGCAGTTCCAGGACTAGGTACACAGATACGCAGTATTTT
v_gene: TRBV6-1; j_gene: TRBJ1-1; abundance: NA; d_gene: NA; CDR3aa: CASSESSLTEAFF; CDR3nt: TGTGCCAGCAGTGAATCATCCCTGACCGAAGCTTTCTTT
v_gene: TRBV19; j_gene: TRBJ2-1; abundance: NA; d_gene: NA; CDR3aa: CASSISGASGEQFF; CDR3nt: TGTGCCAGTAGTATATCCGGGGCGAGCGGGGAGCAGTTCTTC
v_gene: TRBV4-2; j_gene: TRBJ1-6; abundance: NA; d_gene: TRBD1; CDR3aa: CASSPDRDRQNSPLHF; CDR3nt: TGTGCCAGCAGCCCTGACCGGGACAGACAAAATTCACCCCTCCACTTT
v_gene: TRBV11-3; j_gene: TRBJ2-1; abundance: many; d_gene: NA; CDR3aa: CASSLNWEFDEQFF; CDR3nt: TGTGCCAGCAGCCTCAACTGGGAATTCGATGAGCAGTTCTTC
v_gene: TRBV29-1; j_gene: TRBJ2-3; abundance: once; d_gene: NA; CDR3aa: CSVEDDITDTQYF; CDR3nt: TGCAGCGTTGAAGATGATATCACAGATACGCAGTATTTT
v_gene: TRBV6-6; j_gene: TRBJ2-5; abundance: NA; d_gene: NA; CDR3aa: CASSYPAQAVQETQYF; CDR3nt: TGTGCCAGCAGTTACCCGGCCCAGGCAGTTCAAGAGACCCAGTACTTC
v_gene: TRBV7-2; j_gene: TRBJ2-5; abundance: NA; d_gene: NA; CDR3aa: CASSPWGGGETQYF; CDR3nt: TGTGCCAGCAGCCCTTGGGGGGGCGGCGAGACCCAGTACTTC
v_gene: TRBV11-2; j_gene: TRBJ2-7; abundance: NA; d_gene: TRBD2; CDR3aa: CASSARGGLAGSTGQYF; CDR3nt: TGTGCCAGCAGCGCCCGGGGGGGACTAGCGGGGAGTACGGGGCAGTACTTC
v_gene: TRBV5-4; j_gene: TRBJ1-2; abundance: NA; d_gene: NA; CDR3aa: CASSLFQQRNYGYTF; CDR3nt: TGTGCCAGCAGCTTGTTCCAACAGAGGAACTATGGCTACACCTTC
v_gene: TRBV4-1; j_gene: TRBJ2-5; abundance: NA; d_gene: NA; CDR3aa: CASSLRVGETQYF; CDR3nt: TGCGCCAGCAGCCTAAGGGTGGGGGAGACCCAGTACTTC
v_gene: TRBV28; j_gene: TRBJ1-1; abundance: NA; d_gene: NA; CDR3aa: CASTLYADNTEAFF; CDR3nt: TGTGCCAGCACCCTATACGCGGATAACACTGAAGCTTTCTTT
v_gene: TRBV6-4; j_gene: TRBJ1-5; abundance: NA; d_gene: NA; CDR3aa: CASSDPPGYSNQPQHF; CDR3nt: TGTGCCAGCAGTGATCCCCCGGGATATAGCAATCAGCCCCAGCATTTT
v_gene: TRBV7-9; j_gene: TRBJ1-1; abundance: NA; d_gene: NA; CDR3aa: CASRLTGLNTEAFF; CDR3nt: TGTGCCAGCAGACTTACGGGGCTCAACACTGAAGCTTTCTTT
v_gene: TRBV18; j_gene: TRBJ2-4; abundance: NA; d_gene: TRBD1; CDR3aa: CASSNRDRGPIQYF; CDR3nt: TGTGCCAGCTCAAACCGGGACAGGGGGCCTATTCAGTACTTC
v_gene: TRBV9; j_gene: TRBJ2-2; abundance: NA; d_gene: NA; CDR3aa: CASSPRLGETNTGELFF; CDR3nt: TGTGCCAGCAGCCCGCGGTTGGGTGAGACGAACACCGGGGAGCTGTTTTTT
v_gene: TRBV25-1; j_gene: TRBJ1-2; abundance: NA; d_gene: NA; CDR3aa: CASSVSGERGWGYTF; CDR3nt: TGTGCCAGCAGTGTCTCGGGCGAGAGGGGGTGGGGCTACACCTTC
v_gene: TRBV4-1; j_gene: TRBJ2-7; abundance: NA; d_gene: TRBD1; CDR3aa: CASSQGQFYEQYF; CDR3nt: TGCGCCAGCAGCCAGGGACAGTTCTACGAGCAGTACTTC
v_gene: TRBV9; j_gene: TRBJ1-1; abundance: NA; d_gene: NA; CDR3aa: CASSAGGANTEAFF; CDR3nt: TGTGCCAGCAGCGCCGGGGGCGCCAACACTGAAGCTTTCTTT
v_gene: TRBV18; j_gene: TRBJ2-1; abundance: once; d_gene: TRBD1; CDR3aa: CASSDPGQGSYNEQFF; CDR3nt: TGTGCCAGCTCAGATCCGGGACAGGGGTCTTACAATGAGCAGTTCTTC
v_gene: TRBV7-2; j_gene: TRBJ2-5; abundance: NA; d_gene: NA; CDR3aa: CASSPQSGQETQYF; CDR3nt: TGTGCCAGCAGCCCCCAAAGCGGACAAGAGACCCAGTACTTC
v_gene: TRBV2; j_gene: TRBJ2-7; abundance: NA; d_gene: NA; CDR3aa: CASSEAIGLGEQYF; CDR3nt: TGTGCCAGCAGTGAAGCTATAGGGCTTGGTGAGCAGTACTTC
v_gene: TRBV12-3/TRBV12-4; j_gene: TRBJ2-6; abundance: NA; d_gene: NA; CDR3aa: CASTRLGANVLTF; CDR3nt: TGTGCCAGCACCCGGCTCGGGGCCAACGTCCTGACTTTC
v_gene: TRBV3-1/TRBV3-2; j_gene: TRBJ2-7; abundance: NA; d_gene: NA; CDR3aa: CASSQRGNYEQYF; CDR3nt: TGTGCCAGCAGCCAACGGGGCAACTACGAGCAGTACTTC
v_gene: TRBV7-2; j_gene: TRBJ1-4; abundance: NA; d_gene: TRBD1; CDR3aa: CASSLPGTGGVNEKLFF; CDR3nt: TGTGCCAGCAGCTTACCCGGGACAGGGGGGGTGAATGAAAAACTGTTTTTT
v_gene: TRBV7-2; j_gene: TRBJ1-5; abundance: NA; d_gene: TRBD1; CDR3aa: CASSQRQGDQPQHF; CDR3nt: TGTGCCAGCAGCCAGCGACAGGGAGATCAGCCCCAGCATTTT
v_gene: TRBV5-1; j_gene: TRBJ1-1; abundance: NA; d_gene: NA; CDR3aa: CASSPVQGDTEAFF; CDR3nt: TGCGCCAGCAGCCCCGTCCAGGGAGACACTGAAGCTTTCTTT
v_gene: TRBV9; j_gene: TRBJ2-5; abundance: NA; d_gene: NA; CDR3aa: CASSVDRGETQYF; CDR3nt: TGTGCCAGCAGCGTAGATAGGGGAGAGACCCAGTACTTC
v_gene: TRBV28; j_gene: TRBJ2-7; abundance: NA; d_gene: NA; CDR3aa: CASSLPSYEQYF; CDR3nt: TGTGCCAGCAGTTTGCCGAGCTACGAGCAGTACTTC
v_gene: TRBV28; j_gene: TRBJ2-5; abundance: NA; d_gene: TRBD2; CDR3aa: CASSFPSSGEAQYF; CDR3nt: TGTGCCAGCAGTTTCCCCTCTAGCGGGGAGGCCCAGTACTTC
v_gene: TRBV27; j_gene: TRBJ2-2; abundance: NA; d_gene: NA; CDR3aa: CASSFLGFGKDTGELFF; CDR3nt: TGTGCCAGCAGTTTTTTAGGTTTTGGGAAGGACACCGGGGAGCTGTTTTTT
v_gene: TRBV27; j_gene: TRBJ1-1; abundance: NA; d_gene: NA; CDR3aa: CASSLRYKGAEAFF; CDR3nt: TGTGCCAGCAGTTTAAGGTATAAAGGGGCCGAGGCTTTCTTT
v_gene: TRBV2; j_gene: TRBJ1-5; abundance: NA; d_gene: NA; CDR3aa: CASTMLGQPQHF; CDR3nt: TGTGCCAGCACTATGCTGGGGCAGCCCCAGCATTTT
v_gene: TRBV6-1; j_gene: TRBJ1-3; abundance: NA; d_gene: TRBD1; CDR3aa: CASSDPGQLILSGNTIYF; CDR3nt: TGTGCCAGCAGTGATCCGGGACAGCTAATACTCTCTGGAAACACCATATATTTT
v_gene: TRBV18; j_gene: TRBJ2-7; abundance: NA; d_gene: TRBD1; CDR3aa: CASSPRQGAGEQYF; CDR3nt: TGTGCCAGCTCACCTCGACAGGGGGCCGGAGAGCAGTACTTC
v_gene: TRBV7-9; j_gene: TRBJ1-5; abundance: NA; d_gene: NA; CDR3aa: CASSPGNQPQHF; CDR3nt: TGTGCCAGCAGCCCCGGGAATCAGCCCCAGCATTTT
v_gene: TRBV7-9; j_gene: TRBJ1-5; abundance: many; d_gene: NA; CDR3aa: CASSLEAGLGNQPQHF; CDR3nt: TGTGCCAGCAGCTTAGAGGCAGGGTTAGGCAATCAGCCCCAGCATTTT
v_gene: TRBV15; j_gene: TRBJ1-2; abundance: few; d_gene: TRBD1; CDR3aa: CATSTGGGYGYTF; CDR3nt: TGTGCCACCAGCACAGGGGGCGGCTATGGCTACACCTTC
v_gene: TRBV24-1; j_gene: TRBJ2-3; abundance: NA; d_gene: NA; CDR3aa: CATSDRRQEGTDTQYF; CDR3nt: TGTGCCACCAGTGACCGCAGACAGGAAGGCACAGATACGCAGTATTTT
v_gene: TRBV6-2/TRBV6-3; j_gene: TRBJ1-2; abundance: NA; d_gene: TRBD1; CDR3aa: CASSIPYSDRVYGYTF; CDR3nt: TGTGCCAGCAGTATACCCTACTCGGACAGGGTCTATGGCTACACCTTC
v_gene: TRBV5-4; j_gene: TRBJ1-1; abundance: few; d_gene: NA; CDR3aa: CASSLPGSTEAFF; CDR3nt: TGTGCCAGCAGCTTACCGGGGAGCACTGAAGCTTTCTTT
v_gene: TRBV7-2; j_gene: TRBJ2-4; abundance: few; d_gene: TRBD1; CDR3aa: CASSRGQGIQNIQYF; CDR3nt: TGTGCCAGCAGCCGTGGACAGGGGATTCAAAACATTCAGTACTTC
v_gene: TRBV11-2; j_gene: TRBJ2-7; abundance: NA; d_gene: TRBD1; CDR3aa: CASSPWDRAYEQYF; CDR3nt: TGTGCCAGCAGCCCGTGGGACAGGGCCTACGAGCAGTACTTC
v_gene: TRBV18; j_gene: TRBJ2-5; abundance: NA; d_gene: NA; CDR3aa: CASSEGYQETQYF; CDR3nt: TGTGCCAGCTCGGAAGGGTACCAAGAGACCCAGTACTTC